What follows describes a single TCR beta chain. As yet, its antigen is unknown. There are 13 residues in the CDR3. The germline CDR1 and CDR2 sequences are MGHDK and SYGVNS. V was clipped by 3 bases and J by 6 bases, with 9 bases between them. These data originate in a study of graft-versus-host responses after intestinal transplantation. Some clones are missing from TCRdb's copy, which holds only in-frame ones; the method was immunoSEQ multiplex PCR. In the table there are about 110,000 clones, approximately 90% of which are singletons. This TCR was sampled from a human donor who was the organ donor for an intestinal transplant. Sequencing was performed on unstimulated CD4+ T cells sorted from spleen or lymph node cells, taken before transplant. The chain employs TRBV25-1 and TRBJ2-1; D uncertain. DNA of the CDR3: TGTGCCAGCAGTGAGTTGCAGAGCAATGAGCAGTTCTTC. As protein: CASSELQSNEQFF. The variable domain in full, with the rest retrieved from reference TRBV25-1 and TRBJ2-1, is EADIYQTPRYLVIGTGKKITLECSQTMGHDKMYWYQQDPGMELHLIHYSYGVNSTEKGDLSSESTVSRIRTEHFPLTLESARPSHTSQYLCASSELQSNEQFFGPGTRLTVL.